This paragraph covers one T cell receptor beta chain sequence. The data were obtained in a study of blood T cells in healthy people across ages. Sample-barcoded 5' priming and a J-beta primer mix drove a second PCR of about 6 to 12 cycles. MiXCR, applied by TCRdb to the 5' RACE reads, yields one record per CDR3 protein. The sample consists of roughly 900,000 distinct CDR3 sequences, around 48% of them appearing once. The V gene lost 1 base and the J gene lost 7 bases, with 5 bases spanning the gap. The germline gives CDR1 LGHNT, CDR2 FRNRAP. The CDR3 loop spans 12 amino acids. The V and J genes are TRBV12-5 and TRBJ2-1, with no clear D. The TCR sequence derives from a man aged 25-40 years in good health. Input material: blood. The CDR3 DNA reads TGTGCTAGTGGTTTGGGGTTTAATGAGCAGTTCTTC. Protein product: CASGLGFNEQFF.